This passage covers 3 T cell receptor beta chains from one sample sequenced in a study of blood T cell repertoires in COVID-19. Sequencing used immunoSEQ multiplex PCR; TCRdb keeps in-frame clones, though not all of them. The sample records more than 250,000 clones, roughly 86% being singletons. Sequencing was performed on peripheral blood. These receptors were collected from a woman in her 30s who had recovered from COVID-19.

V and J are TRBV19 and TRBJ1-5, with D tentatively TRBD1 (6 bases). The CDR3 is made up of 14 amino acids. V was pared by 0 bases and J by 7 bases, with 10 bases between. Germline-derived CDR1 and CDR2 are LNHDA and SQIVND (reference sequence). The CDR3 spells CASSIEGAWQPQHF. As DNA, the CDR3 is TGTGCCAGTAGTATAGAGGGGGCCTGGCAGCCCCAGCATTTT.

The chain uses TRBV3-1 (or the pseudogene TRBV3-2) and TRBJ1-4, with D possibly matching TRBD1 (6 bases). V was shortened by 0 bases and J by 10 bases, with 15 bases between the two germline ends. Per the germline V gene, CDR1 is LGHDT and CDR2 is YNNKEL (reference sequence). The CDR3 is made up of 15 amino acids. The CDR3 DNA reads as TGTGCCAGCAGCCAAGAAACAGGGTCCGCCGGAAAACTGTTTTTT. This gives the protein CASSQETGSAGKLFF.

This chain connects TRBV27 to TRBJ1-1, with D perhaps matching TRBD1 (5 bases). Germline CDR1 reads MNHEY; CDR2 reads SMNVEV (reference sequence). This CDR3 contains 13 residues. The V end lost 6 bases, the J end lost 4 bases, and 12 bases lay between the germline ends. CDR3 residues: CASRGTSGTEAFF. The CDR3, as DNA: TGTGCCAGCAGAGGGACTTCCGGCACTGAAGCTTTCTTT.